At least ten counts were recorded for the clone carrying this T cell receptor (beta chain). Sequencing libraries for TCR beta were prepared with iRepertoire HTBI primers and Arm-PCR of CDR3 regions. TCRdb independently ran MiXCR on the multiplex PCR reads; one entry per CDR3 protein. Counted here are fewer than 450,000 distinct CDR3 sequences, approximately 15% occurring once; the ten biggest clones make up approximately 7.8%. The V gene's germline CDR1 is DFQATT and CDR2 SNEGSKA (reference sequence). The CDR3 runs to 14 residues. With V trimmed by 1 base and J by 8 bases, 8 bases remained unmatched. This entry comes from a study of regulatory T cells in long-lasting Graves disease. Regarding time point: newly diagnosed GD, antithyroid drugs for less than 3 months. PBMCs provided the RNA from which the TCR library was made. In addition, the sample was reused for a study of T cells in Graves' hyperthyroidism and ophthalmopathy. Per that study: The authors' 13 V-J model separated ophthalmopathy from stable hyperthyroidism.

Sequencing was performed on peripheral blood mononuclear cells (PBMCs), taken at new diagnosis, from a patient treated with antithyroid drugs. This sequence was found in a woman between 35 and 50 years old with Graves disease. This chain joins TRBV20-1 and TRBJ1-2, with TRBD1 matching over 9 bases. The CDR3 is CSARAGQGGRGYTF. The DNA of the CDR3 is TGCAGTGCTAGAGCGGGACAGGGCGGTAGGGGCTACACCTTC.